This T cell receptor beta chain appears in the sequencing data of a study of T-cell reconstitution after alpha-beta-depleted transplantation in children. The germline V and J ends were trimmed by 3 bases and 0 bases, with 15 bases remaining between them. The CDR3 is 17 residues long. Germline-derived CDR1 and CDR2 are MDHEN and SYDVKM. This sample's TCRbeta library carried unique molecular identifier barcodes. TCRdb re-derived calls from the PCR reads in MiXCR, one entry per CDR3 protein. This sample carries about 980,000 distinct CDR3 sequences, roughly 29% of them seen once, and the ten largest clones take 28%.

V gene TRBV28 combines with J gene TRBJ2-1; D call uncertain. The sequence was obtained from a boy in the first two years of life who had a stem cell transplant for SCID, so the T cells may come from the graft donor. Sequenced here: PBMCs, mostly from graft donor cells, sampled 360 days after TCRalphabeta/CD19-depleted stem cell transplant. As DNA, the CDR3 is TGTGCCAGCAGTTTGTGGTTGGGCAGTAGCTCCTACAATGAGCAGTTCTTC. It is translated as CASSLWLGSSSYNEQFF. The whole variable domain, remainder taken from reference TRBV28 and TRBJ2-1, is DVKVTQSSRYLVKRTGEKVFLECVQDMDHENMFWYRQDPGLGLRLIYFSYDVKMKEKGDIPEGYSVSREKKERFSLILESASTNQTSMYLCASSLWLGSSSYNEQFFGPGTRLTVL.